The clone carrying this T cell receptor beta chain was seen a single time. Its target is not known. The table came from immunoSEQ multiplex PCR; TCRdb's copy has only in-frame clones and leaves some out. The repertoire consists of about 88,000 clones, with approximately 85% occurring once and the leading ten covering approximately 0.22%. The record originates from a study of OX40 agonist ivuxolimab in advanced cancers. From germline, CDR1 is MNHNY and CDR2 SVGAGI (reference sequence). The V end lost 3 bases, the J end lost 0 bases, and 9 bases lay between the germline ends. The CDR3 extends over 15 amino acids. Study-wide results and limits: Researchers did not determine the expanded peripheral T cells' antigen specificity.

This specimen consisted of CD4+ or CD8+ T cells sorted from blood, obtained in a trial of the OX40 agonist ivuxolimab. The receptor comes from an adult with an advanced solid tumor such as melanoma, head and neck, liver or kidney cancer. J is TRBJ1-3 and V is TRBV6-6; D gene ambiguous. DNA for the CDR3: TGTGCCAGCAGTTATGGCCAGTACTCTGGAAACACCATATATTTT. Translation gives CASSYGQYSGNTIYF.